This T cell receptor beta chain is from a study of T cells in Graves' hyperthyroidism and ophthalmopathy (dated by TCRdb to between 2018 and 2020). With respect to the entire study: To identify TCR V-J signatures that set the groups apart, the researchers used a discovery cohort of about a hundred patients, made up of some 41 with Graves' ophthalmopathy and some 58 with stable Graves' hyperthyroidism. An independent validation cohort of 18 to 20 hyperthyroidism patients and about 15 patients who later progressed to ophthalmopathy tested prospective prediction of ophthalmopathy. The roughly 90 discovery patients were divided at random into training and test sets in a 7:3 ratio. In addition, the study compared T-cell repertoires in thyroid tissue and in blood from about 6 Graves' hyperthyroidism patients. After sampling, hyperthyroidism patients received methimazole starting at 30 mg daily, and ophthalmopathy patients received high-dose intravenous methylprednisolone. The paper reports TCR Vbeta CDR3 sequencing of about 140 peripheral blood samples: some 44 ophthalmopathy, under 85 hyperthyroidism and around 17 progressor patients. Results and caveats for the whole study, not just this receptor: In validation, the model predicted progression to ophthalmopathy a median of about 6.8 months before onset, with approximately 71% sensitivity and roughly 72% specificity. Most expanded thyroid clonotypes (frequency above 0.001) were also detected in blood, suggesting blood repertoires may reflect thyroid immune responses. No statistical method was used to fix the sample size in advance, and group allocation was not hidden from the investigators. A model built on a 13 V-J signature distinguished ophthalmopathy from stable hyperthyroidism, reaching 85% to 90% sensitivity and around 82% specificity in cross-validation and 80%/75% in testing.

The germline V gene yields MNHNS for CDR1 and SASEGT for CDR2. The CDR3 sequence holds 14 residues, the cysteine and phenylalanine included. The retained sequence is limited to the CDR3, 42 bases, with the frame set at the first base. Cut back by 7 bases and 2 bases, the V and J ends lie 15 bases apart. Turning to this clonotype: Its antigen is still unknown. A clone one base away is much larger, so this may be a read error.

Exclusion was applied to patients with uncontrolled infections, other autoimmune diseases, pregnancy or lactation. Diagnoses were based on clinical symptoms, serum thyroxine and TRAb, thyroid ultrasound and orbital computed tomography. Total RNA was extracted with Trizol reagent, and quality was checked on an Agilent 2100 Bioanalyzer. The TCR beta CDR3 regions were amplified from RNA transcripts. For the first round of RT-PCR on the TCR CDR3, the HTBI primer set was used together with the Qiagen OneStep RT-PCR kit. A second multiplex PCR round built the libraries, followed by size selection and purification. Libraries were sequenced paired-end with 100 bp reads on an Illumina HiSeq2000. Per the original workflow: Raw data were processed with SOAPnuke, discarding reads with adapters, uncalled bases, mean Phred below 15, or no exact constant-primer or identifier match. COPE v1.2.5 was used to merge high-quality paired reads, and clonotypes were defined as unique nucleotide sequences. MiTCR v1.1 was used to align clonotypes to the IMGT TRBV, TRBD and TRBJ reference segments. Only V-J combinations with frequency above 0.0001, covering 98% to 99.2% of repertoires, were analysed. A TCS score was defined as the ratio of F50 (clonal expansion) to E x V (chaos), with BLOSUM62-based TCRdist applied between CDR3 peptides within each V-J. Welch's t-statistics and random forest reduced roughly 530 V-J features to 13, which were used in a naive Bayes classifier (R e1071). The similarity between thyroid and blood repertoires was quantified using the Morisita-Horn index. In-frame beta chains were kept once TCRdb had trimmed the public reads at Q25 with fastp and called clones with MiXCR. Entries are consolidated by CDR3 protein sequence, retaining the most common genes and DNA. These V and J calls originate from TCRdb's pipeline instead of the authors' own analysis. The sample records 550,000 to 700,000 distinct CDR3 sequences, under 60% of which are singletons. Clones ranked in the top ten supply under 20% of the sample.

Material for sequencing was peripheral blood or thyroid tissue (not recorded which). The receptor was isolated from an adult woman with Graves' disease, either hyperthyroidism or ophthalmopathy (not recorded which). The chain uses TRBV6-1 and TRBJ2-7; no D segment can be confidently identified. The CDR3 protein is CASTVVGLTYEQYF. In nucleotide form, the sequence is TGTGCCAGCACCGTGGTAGGGCTGACCTACGAGCAGTACTTC.